This T cell receptor (beta chain) was recorded in a study of human T cells and chemical hapten exposure (dated by TCRdb to the early 2020s). Concerning the study at large: For sensitization, 2% DPC in acetone was applied to a 2 cm by 2 cm area of upper inner arm skin. Throughout the study period of roughly 24 weeks, patients also received therapeutic DPC doses to the scalp every week. Patch tests used Finn chambers with 0.01% DPC on the upper back, scored after 6 days by International Contact Dermatitis Research Group standards. The patient cohort, mostly female, included alopecia areata with under or over 50% scalp involvement, alopecia totalis and alopecia universalis. Libraries were combined into a pool for sequencing, and differences in TCR yield between samples came mainly from small differences in library volumes within the pool. In alopecia patients, the study followed how the peripheral blood TCR repertoire changed in vivo over primary and secondary sensitization to diphenylcyclopropenone (DPC), a hapten. Blood was sampled from patients pre-sensitization (week 0) and at 2, 6 and about 24 weeks after DPC sensitization. For TCR sequencing, blood came from 25 to 35 alopecia patients at anywhere from one to four time points (pre-sensitization, 2, 6 and 24 weeks).

Per the publication, the time point label means: patch test 1, 2 weeks after DPC sensitization. The sample's treatment or condition label, in plain terms: therapeutic diphenylcyclopropenone sensitization with weekly scalp DPC. At each patch-test visit, blood was drawn before the patch test was applied. To be eligible, patients had to be aged 18 to 70, diagnosed with alopecia and judged suitable for DPC therapy, while pregnant patients were excluded. Unfractionated whole blood was collected in Tempus Blood RNA tubes, and total RNA was extracted from that blood. CDR3 length: 14 amino acids, cysteine to phenylalanine. The CDR3 DNA has 42 bases and is translated from base 1. Between the V and J ends, shortened by 0 bases and 2 bases respectively, the junction contains 7 bases. Via the germline V gene, CDR1 is SGDLS and CDR2 YYNGEE. Broader findings and caveats from the paper: DPC sensitization did not change the number of TCRs with a frequency above 1 in 1000, and there was no evidence of changes in global repertoire structure. Patch test score was positively correlated with the number of PT1 expanded TCRs, with significance at thresholds 8, 16 and 32 but not at 4. Significantly more large CDR3 similarity clusters were formed by expanded TCRs than by pre-sensitization or healthy control sets, consistent with antigen-driven responses. Repeated subsampling changed both the strength of the expansion versus patch-test correlation and the threshold at which that correlation became significant. Because every patient had alopecia, a presumed autoimmune disease, the patients' immune response might differ from that of healthy individuals.

The library was built by means of RACE. TCRdb lists the instrument as NextSeq 500. During library preparation, unique molecular identifiers were attached to individual cDNA molecules so that TCRs could be counted quantitatively and reproducibly. For every blood RNA sample, sequencing covered both the TCR alpha and TCR beta chains. In the source study's methods: Samples had a median of about 96,000 TCRs, with a range from roughly 23,224 to 700,000. V, J and CDR3 annotation of the TCR reads was performed with the Decombinator software suite. To make PS versus PT1 abundance plots, every sample was subsampled to the same number of TCRs (28,000). Expanded TCRs were defined as absent before sensitization and observed at least eight times at the 2-week time point. TCRdb trimmed public reads at Q25 via fastp, called clones via MiXCR and kept in-frame beta chains. Entries are consolidated by CDR3 protein sequence, retaining the most common genes and DNA. TCRdb, not the authors, supplied the V and J calls. A total of about 340,000 distinct CDR3 sequences appear in this sample, 5.5% to 8% of them only once. Jointly, the top ten make up less than 10% of the sample.

With regard to this clonotype: Its antigen is still unknown. Base-call qualities are not available, and no considerably larger clone is one nucleotide away.

The sample was whole blood, taken in connection with sensitization to the hapten diphenylcyclopropenone (DPC). The TCR sequence derives from a woman between 18 and 30 years old with alopecia areata. Some clones in this sample may be carry-over from other donors' samples. The chain uses TRBV9 and TRBJ2-3; the D gene cannot be resolved reliably. The DNA is TGTGCCAGCAGCGTAGCTAGGGACACAGATACGCAGTATTTT. It is translated as CASSVARDTDTQYF. Outside the CDR3, residues come from the reference TRBV9 and TRBJ2-3 proteins, so the full variable domain is: DSGVTQTPKHLITATGQRVTLRCSPRSGDLSVYWYQQSLDQGLQFLIQYYNGEERAKGNILERFSAQQFPDLHSELNLSSLELGDSALYFCASSVARDTDTQYFGPGTRLTVL.